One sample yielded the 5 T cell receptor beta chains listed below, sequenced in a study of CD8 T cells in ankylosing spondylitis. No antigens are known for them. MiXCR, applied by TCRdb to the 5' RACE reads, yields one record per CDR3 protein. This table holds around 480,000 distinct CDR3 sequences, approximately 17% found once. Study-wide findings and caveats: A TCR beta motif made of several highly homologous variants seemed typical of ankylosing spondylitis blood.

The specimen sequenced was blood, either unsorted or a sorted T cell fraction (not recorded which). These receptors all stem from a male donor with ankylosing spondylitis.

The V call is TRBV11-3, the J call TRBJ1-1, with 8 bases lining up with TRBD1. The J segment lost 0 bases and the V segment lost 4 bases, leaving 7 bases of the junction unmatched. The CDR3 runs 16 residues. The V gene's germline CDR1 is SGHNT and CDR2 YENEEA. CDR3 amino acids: CASSWDPDRVNTEAFF. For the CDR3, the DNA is TGTGCCAGCAGCTGGGACCCGGACAGGGTGAACACTGAAGCTTTCTTT.

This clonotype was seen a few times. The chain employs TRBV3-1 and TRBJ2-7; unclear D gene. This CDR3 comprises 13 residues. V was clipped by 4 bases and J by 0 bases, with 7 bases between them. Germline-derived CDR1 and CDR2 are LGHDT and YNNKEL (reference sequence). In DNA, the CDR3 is TGTGCCAGCAGCCGTGTCGGCTCCTACGAGCAGTACTTC. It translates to CASSRVGSYEQYF.

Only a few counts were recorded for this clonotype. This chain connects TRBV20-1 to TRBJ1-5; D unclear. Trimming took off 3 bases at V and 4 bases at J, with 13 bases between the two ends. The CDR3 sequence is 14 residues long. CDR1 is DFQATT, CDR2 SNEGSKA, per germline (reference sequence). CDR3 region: CSASDQSGNQPQHF. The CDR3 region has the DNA TGCAGTGCTAGTGACCAAAGCGGGAATCAGCCCCAGCATTTT.

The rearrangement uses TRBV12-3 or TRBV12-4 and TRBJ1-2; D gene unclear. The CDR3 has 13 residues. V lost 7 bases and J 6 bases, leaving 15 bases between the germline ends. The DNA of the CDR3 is TGTGCCAGCACCCGGAAGGGAATTAATGGCTACACCTTC. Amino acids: CASTRKGINGYTF.

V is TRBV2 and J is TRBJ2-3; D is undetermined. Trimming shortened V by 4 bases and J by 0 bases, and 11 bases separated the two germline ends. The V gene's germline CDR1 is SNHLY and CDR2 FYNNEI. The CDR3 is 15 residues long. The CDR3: CASSVELTSTDTQYF. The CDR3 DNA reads TGTGCCAGCAGTGTCGAGCTTACAAGCACAGATACGCAGTATTTT.